The 4 T cell receptor beta chains below come from one sample, sequenced in a study of Graves' ophthalmopathy and Graves' hyperthyroidism. Amplification of TCR beta CDR3 regions used RNA transcripts. The first round was an RT-PCR with HTBI primers, and the second round was a multiplex PCR. TCRdb reprocessed the multiplex PCR reads via MiXCR and lists one record per CDR3 protein. The repertoire has about 210,000 distinct CDR3 sequences, over 25% of them found once; the top ten carry around 10%. Source material: peripheral blood. The receptors were sampled from a middle-aged man with Graves' ophthalmopathy.

In this sample, this clonotype turned up a few times. The genes are TRBV5-1 and TRBJ1-2; 8 bases agree with TRBD1. There are 14 residues in the CDR3. With 4 bases clipped from V and 5 bases from J, the junction kept 7 bases outside the gene matches. Germline CDR1 and CDR2: SGHRS and YFSETQ. The CDR3 DNA reads as TGCGCCAGCAGCCACGGGACAGGAGATTATGGCTACACCTTC. Its protein product is CASSHGTGDYGYTF. Filled out from reference TRBV5-1 and TRBJ1-2, the complete variable domain reads KAGVTQTPRYLIKTRGQQVTLSCSPISGHRSVSWYQQTPGQGLQFLFEYFSETQRNKGNFPGRFSGRQFSNSRSEMNVSTLELGDSALYLCASSHGTGDYGYTFGSGTRLTVV.

The sample holds many counts of this clonotype. The chain combines TRBV28 with TRBJ1-5; no clear D. Looked up from germline, CDR1 is MDHEN and CDR2 is SYDVKM. The CDR3 consists of 15 residues. V lost 6 bases, J lost 4 bases, and 16 bases lay in between. This chain's CDR3 is CASSPEGLGNQPQHF. The DNA of the CDR3 is TGTGCCAGCAGCCCTGAAGGCCTGGGGAATCAGCCCCAGCATTTT.

Many counts were recorded for this clonotype. V usage is TRBV12-3 or TRBV12-4 and J usage is TRBJ2-2; D is possibly TRBD1 (7 bases). The V end lost 3 bases, the J end lost 4 bases, and 18 bases lay between the germline ends. The CDR3 totals 17 residues. CDR3 in amino acids: CASSLRDMAGGTGELFF. DNA of the CDR3: TGTGCCAGCAGTTTGCGGGACATGGCAGGGGGCACCGGGGAGCTGTTTTTT.

This clonotype was observed many times. The rearrangement uses TRBV19 and TRBJ1-5; TRBD1 aligns across 8 bases. The germline V gene has CDR1 LNHDA and CDR2 SQIVND (reference sequence). CDR3 length equals 14 residues. The V segment lost 7 bases and the J segment 4 bases; nucleotides outside the gene matches: 6. CDR3 loop: CASNGDRGNQPQHF. CDR3 nucleotide sequence: TGTGCCAGTAATGGTGACAGGGGAAATCAGCCCCAGCATTTT.